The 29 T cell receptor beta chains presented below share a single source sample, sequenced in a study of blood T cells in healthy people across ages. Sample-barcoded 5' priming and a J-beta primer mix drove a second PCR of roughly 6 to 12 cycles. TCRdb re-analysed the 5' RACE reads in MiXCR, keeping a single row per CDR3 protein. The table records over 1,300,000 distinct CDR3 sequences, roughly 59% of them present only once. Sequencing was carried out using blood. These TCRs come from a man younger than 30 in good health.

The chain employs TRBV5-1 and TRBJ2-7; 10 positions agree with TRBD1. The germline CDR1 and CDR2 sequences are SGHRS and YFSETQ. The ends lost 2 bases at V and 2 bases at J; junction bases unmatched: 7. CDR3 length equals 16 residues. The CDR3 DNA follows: TGCGCCAGCAGCTTCCCCGGGACAGGGGAACCCTACGAGCAGTACTTC. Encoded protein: CASSFPGTGEPYEQYF.

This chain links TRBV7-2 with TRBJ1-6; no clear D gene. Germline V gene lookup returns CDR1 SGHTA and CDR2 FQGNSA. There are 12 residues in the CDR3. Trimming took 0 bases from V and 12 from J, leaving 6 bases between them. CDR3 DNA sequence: TGTGCCAGCAGCTTAGCCCGAAGACCCCTCCACTTT. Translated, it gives CASSLARRPLHF.

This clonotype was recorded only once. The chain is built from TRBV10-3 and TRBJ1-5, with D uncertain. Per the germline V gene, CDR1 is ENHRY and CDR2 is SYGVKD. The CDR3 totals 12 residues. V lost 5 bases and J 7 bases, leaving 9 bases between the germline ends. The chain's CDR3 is CAISQDEQPQHF. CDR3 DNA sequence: TGTGCCATCAGTCAAGATGAACAGCCCCAGCATTTT.

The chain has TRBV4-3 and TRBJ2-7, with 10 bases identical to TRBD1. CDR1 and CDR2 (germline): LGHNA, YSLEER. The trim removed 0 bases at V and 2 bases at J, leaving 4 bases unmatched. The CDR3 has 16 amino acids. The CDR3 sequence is CASSQDWTGGTYEQYF. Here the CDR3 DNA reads TGCGCCAGCAGCCAAGATTGGACAGGGGGGACCTACGAGCAGTACTTC.

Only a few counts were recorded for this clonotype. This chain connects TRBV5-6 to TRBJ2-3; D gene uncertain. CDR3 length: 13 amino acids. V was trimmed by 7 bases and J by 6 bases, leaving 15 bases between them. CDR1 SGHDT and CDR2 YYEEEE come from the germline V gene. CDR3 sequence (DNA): TGTGCCAGCCATCAGGTCTACAGTGATACGCAGTATTTT. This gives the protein CASHQVYSDTQYF.

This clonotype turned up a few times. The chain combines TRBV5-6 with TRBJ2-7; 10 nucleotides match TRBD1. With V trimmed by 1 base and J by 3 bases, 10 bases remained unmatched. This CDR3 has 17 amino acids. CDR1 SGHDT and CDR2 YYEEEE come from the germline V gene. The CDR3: CASSLLSYGTGVYEQYF. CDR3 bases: TGTGCCAGCAGCTTGTTGAGTTACGGGACAGGGGTCTACGAGCAGTACTTC.

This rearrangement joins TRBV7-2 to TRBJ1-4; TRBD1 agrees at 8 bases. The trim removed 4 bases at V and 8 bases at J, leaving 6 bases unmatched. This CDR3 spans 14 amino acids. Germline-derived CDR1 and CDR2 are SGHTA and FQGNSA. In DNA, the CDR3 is TGTGCCAGCAGCTCCGGAGGGGACAGGGAAAAACTGTTTTTT. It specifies CASSSGGDREKLFF.

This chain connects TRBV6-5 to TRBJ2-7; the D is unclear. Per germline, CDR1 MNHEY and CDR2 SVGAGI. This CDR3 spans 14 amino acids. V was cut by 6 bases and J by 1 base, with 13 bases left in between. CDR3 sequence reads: CASSGRFSSYEQYF. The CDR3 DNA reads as TGTGCCAGCAGCGGCCGTTTCTCGTCCTACGAGCAGTACTTC.

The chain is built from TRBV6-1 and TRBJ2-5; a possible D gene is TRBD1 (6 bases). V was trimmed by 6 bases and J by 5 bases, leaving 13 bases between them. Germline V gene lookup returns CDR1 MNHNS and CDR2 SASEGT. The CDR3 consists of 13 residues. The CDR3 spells CASRLQGTETQYF. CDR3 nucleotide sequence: TGTGCCAGCAGGCTACAGGGTACGGAGACCCAGTACTTC.

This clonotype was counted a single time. The CDR3: CASSQVPTGTSGIGKYNEQYF. The CDR3 DNA reads as TGCGCCAGCAGCCAAGTCCCCACCGGGACTAGCGGGATAGGAAAGTACAATGAGCAGTACTTC. V is TRBV4-1 and J is TRBJ2-1; 13 positions match TRBD2. The tail of the sequence fits TRBJ2-7 better, so the J call may be wrong. This CDR3 has 21 residues. The germline V gene encodes CDR1 MGHRA and CDR2 YSYEKL.

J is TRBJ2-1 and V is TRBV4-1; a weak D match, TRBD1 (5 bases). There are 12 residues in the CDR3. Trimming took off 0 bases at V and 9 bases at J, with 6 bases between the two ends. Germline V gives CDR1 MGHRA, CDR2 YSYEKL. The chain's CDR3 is CASSQEGPEQFF. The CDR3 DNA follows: TGCGCCAGCAGCCAAGAGGGGCCTGAGCAGTTCTTC.

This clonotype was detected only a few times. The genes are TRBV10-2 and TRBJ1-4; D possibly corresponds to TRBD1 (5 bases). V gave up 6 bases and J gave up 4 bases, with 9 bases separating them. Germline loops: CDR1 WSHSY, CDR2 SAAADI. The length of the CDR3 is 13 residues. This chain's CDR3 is CASSGTSNEKLFF. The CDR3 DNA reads TGCGCCAGCAGCGGGACGAGTAATGAAAAACTGTTTTTT.

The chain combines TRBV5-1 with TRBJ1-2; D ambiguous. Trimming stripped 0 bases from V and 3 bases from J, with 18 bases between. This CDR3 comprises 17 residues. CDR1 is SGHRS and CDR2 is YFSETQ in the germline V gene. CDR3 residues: CASSLEIPPTRHYGYTF. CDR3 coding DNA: TGCGCCAGCAGCTTGGAGATCCCGCCCACGAGGCACTATGGCTACACCTTC.

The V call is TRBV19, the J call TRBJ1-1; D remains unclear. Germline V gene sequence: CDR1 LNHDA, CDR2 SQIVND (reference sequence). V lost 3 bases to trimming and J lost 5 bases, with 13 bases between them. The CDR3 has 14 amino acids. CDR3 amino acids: CASSISGLQTEAFF. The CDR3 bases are TGTGCCAGTAGTATCTCCGGATTGCAAACTGAAGCTTTCTTT.

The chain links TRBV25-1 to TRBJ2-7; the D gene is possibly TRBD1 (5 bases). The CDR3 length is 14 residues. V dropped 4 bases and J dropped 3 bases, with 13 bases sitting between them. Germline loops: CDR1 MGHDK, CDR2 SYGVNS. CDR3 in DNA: TGTGCCAGCAGTGTCACCACTGACAGCTACGAGCAGTACTTC. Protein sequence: CASSVTTDSYEQYF.

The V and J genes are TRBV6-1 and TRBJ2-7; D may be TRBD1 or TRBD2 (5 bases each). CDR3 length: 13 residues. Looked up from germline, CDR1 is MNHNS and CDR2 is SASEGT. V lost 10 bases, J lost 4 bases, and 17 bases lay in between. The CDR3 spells CATQGRGDYEQYF. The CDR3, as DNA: TGTGCCACCCAAGGAAGAGGGGATTACGAGCAGTACTTC.

Here the CDR3 DNA reads TGCAGTGCTAGGGGGGACCGGACTAGCCAGCAAGATACGCAGTATTTT. Protein: CSARGDRTSQQDTQYF. The rearrangement joins TRBV20-1 to TRBJ2-3, with TRBD2 matching over 8 bases. The CDR3 consists of 16 residues. From germline, CDR1 is DFQATT and CDR2 SNEGSKA (reference sequence). Trimming took 3 bases from V and 5 from J; bases not matched to a gene: 13.

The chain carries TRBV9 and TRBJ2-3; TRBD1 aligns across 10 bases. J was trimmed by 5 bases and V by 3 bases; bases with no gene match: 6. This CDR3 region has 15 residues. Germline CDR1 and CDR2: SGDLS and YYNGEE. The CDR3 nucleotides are TGTGCCAGCAGCGGACAGGGGGCAACTAGAGATACGCAGTATTTT. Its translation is CASSGQGATRDTQYF.

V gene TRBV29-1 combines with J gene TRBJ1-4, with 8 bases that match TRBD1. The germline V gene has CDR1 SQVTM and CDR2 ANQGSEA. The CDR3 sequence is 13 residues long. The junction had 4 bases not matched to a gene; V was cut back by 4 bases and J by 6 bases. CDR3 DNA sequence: TGCAGCGTTGTCGACAGGGGCGATGAAAAACTGTTTTTT. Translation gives CSVVDRGDEKLFF. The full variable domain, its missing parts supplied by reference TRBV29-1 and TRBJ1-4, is SAVISQKPSRDICQRGTSLTIQCQVDSQVTMMFWYRQQPGQSLTLIATANQGSEATYESGFVIDKFPISRPNLTFSTLTVSNMSPEDSSIYLCSVVDRGDEKLFFGSGTQLSVL.

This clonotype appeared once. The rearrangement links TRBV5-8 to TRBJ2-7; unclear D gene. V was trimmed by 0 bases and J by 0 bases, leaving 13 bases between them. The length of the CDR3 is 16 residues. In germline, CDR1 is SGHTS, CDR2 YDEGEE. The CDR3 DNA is TGTGCCAGCAGCTTGGCATGGGCGACGAGCTCCTACGAGCAGTACTTC. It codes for CASSLAWATSSYEQYF.

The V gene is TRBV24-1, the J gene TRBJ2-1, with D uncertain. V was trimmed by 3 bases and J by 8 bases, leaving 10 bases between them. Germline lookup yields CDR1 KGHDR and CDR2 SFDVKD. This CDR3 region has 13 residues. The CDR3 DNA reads TGTGCCACCAGTGATCCCCCCAGCTATGAGCAGTTCTTC. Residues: CATSDPPSYEQFF.

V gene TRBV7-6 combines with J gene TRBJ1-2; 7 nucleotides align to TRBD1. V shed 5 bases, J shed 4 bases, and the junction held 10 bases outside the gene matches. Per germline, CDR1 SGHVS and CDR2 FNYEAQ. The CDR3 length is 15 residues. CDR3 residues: CASSPTPGDSYGYTF. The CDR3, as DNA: TGTGCCAGCAGCCCAACCCCGGGGGACAGCTATGGCTACACCTTC.

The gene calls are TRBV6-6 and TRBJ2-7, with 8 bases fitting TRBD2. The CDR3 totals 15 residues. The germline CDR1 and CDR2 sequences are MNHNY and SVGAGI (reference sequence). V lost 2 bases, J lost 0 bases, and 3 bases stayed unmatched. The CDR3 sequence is CASSYPAGVSYEQYF. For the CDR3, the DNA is TGTGCCAGCAGTTACCCAGCGGGGGTCTCCTACGAGCAGTACTTC.

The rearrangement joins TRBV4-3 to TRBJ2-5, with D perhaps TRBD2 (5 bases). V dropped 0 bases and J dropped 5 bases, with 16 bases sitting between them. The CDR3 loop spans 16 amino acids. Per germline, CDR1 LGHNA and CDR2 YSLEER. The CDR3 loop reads CASSQDFRGRSETQYF. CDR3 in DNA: TGCGCCAGCAGCCAAGATTTTCGGGGTCGGTCGGAGACCCAGTACTTC.

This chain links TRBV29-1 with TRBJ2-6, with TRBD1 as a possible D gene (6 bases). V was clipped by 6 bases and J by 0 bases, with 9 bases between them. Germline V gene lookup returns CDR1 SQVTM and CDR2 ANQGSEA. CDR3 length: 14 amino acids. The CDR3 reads CSVAQGSGANVLTF. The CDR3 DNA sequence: TGCAGCGTCGCACAGGGCTCTGGGGCCAACGTCCTGACTTTC.

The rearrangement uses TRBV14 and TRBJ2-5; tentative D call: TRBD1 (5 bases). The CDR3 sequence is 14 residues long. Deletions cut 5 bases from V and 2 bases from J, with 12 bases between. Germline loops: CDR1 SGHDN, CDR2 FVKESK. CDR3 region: CASSGQGFQETQYF. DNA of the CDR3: TGTGCCAGCAGCGGGCAGGGCTTTCAAGAGACCCAGTACTTC.

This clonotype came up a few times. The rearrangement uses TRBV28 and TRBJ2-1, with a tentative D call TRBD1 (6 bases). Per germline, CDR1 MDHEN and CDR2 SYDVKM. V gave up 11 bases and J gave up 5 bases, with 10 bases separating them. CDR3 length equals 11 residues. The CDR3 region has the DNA TGTGCCGGGGCAGGGGACAATGAGCAGTTCTTC. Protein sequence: CAGAGDNEQFF.

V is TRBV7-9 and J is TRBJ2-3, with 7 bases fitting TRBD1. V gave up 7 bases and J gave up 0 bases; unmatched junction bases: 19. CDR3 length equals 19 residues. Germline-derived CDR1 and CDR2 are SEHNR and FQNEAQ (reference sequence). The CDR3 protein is CASTPSPGQQHLSTDTQYF. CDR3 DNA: TGTGCCAGCACCCCATCTCCGGGACAGCAACACTTAAGCACAGATACGCAGTATTTT.

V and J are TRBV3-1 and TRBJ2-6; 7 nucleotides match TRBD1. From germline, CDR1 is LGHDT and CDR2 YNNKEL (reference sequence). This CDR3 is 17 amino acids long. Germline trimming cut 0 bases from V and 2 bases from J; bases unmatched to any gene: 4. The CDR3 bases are TGTGCCAGCAGCCAAGACCCCGACAGGGCTGGGGCCAACGTCCTGACTTTC. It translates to CASSQDPDRAGANVLTF.